The 5 T cell receptor beta chains presented below share a single source sample, sequenced in a study of blood T cell repertoires in COVID-19. Measured with immunoSEQ multiplex PCR; TCRdb has only the in-frame clones, and not every one. The sample carries about 190,000 clones, less than 90% recorded once. What was sequenced was peripheral blood. The receptors were gathered from a woman aged 40 to 50 with acute or convalescent COVID-19.

V is TRBV19 and J is TRBJ2-1; D perhaps matches TRBD1 (9 bases). Per germline, CDR1 LNHDA and CDR2 SQIVND (reference sequence). The ends were cut back, 10 bases at V and 9 bases at J, with 25 bases in the middle. The CDR3 is 15 residues long. The CDR3 loop reads CATERGTGRGAEQFF. The CDR3 DNA is TGTGCCACCGAGAGGGGGACAGGGCGGGGGGCTGAGCAGTTCTTC.

This chain uses TRBV4-2 with TRBJ2-4; perhaps TRBD1 as D (6 bases). The CDR3 spans 15 residues. V gave up 4 bases and J gave up 3 bases, with 13 bases separating them. The germline V gene encodes CDR1 LGHNA and CDR2 YNFKEQ. CDR3 in DNA: TGTGCCAGCAGCCCGCAGGGGTACGACAAAAACATTCAGTACTTC. Protein product: CASSPQGYDKNIQYF.

The chain recombines TRBV5-1 with TRBJ1-2; no clear D gene. Per the germline V gene, CDR1 is SGHRS and CDR2 is YFSETQ. The CDR3 is 15 amino acids. Trimming took 0 bases from V and 5 from J, leaving 14 bases between them. The CDR3 loop is CASSLEFGQLYGYTF. In DNA, the CDR3 is TGCGCCAGCAGCTTGGAGTTTGGGCAGCTGTATGGCTACACCTTC.

The CDR3 protein is CASSLWSGGAPGELFF. CDR3 nucleotide sequence: TGTGCCAGCAGTTTATGGTCGGGGGGCGCCCCCGGGGAGCTGTTTTTT. The chain uses TRBV28 and TRBJ2-2; maybe TRBD2 (7 bases). V shed 0 bases and J shed 6 bases, with 14 bases lying between them. This CDR3 region has 16 residues. The V gene's germline CDR1 is MDHEN and CDR2 SYDVKM.

DNA for the CDR3: TGTGCCAGTTTCCGGGACACCTCGAACACCGGGGAGCTGTTTTTT. Translated, it gives CASFRDTSNTGELFF. The chain carries TRBV19 and TRBJ2-2; D may be TRBD1 (6 bases). V dropped 8 bases and J dropped 0 bases, with 13 bases sitting between them. This CDR3 spans 15 amino acids. CDR1 and CDR2 from the germline V gene are LNHDA and SQIVND (reference sequence).